Shown below are 5 T cell receptor beta chains from a single sample sequenced in a study of blood T cell repertoires in COVID-19. TCRdb's table, derived via immunoSEQ multiplex PCR, lists solely in-frame clones and lacks some. The table has roughly 200,000 clones, approximately 91% seen once. The material sequenced was peripheral blood. These receptors all come from a man between 35 and 55 years old with acute or convalescent COVID-19.

V and J are TRBV5-4 and TRBJ2-7; 9 nucleotides align to TRBD2. Germline lookup yields CDR1 SGHNT and CDR2 YYREEE (reference sequence). The V gene end was trimmed by 4 bases and the J gene end by 2 bases; junction bases not matched to a gene: 10. The CDR3 loop spans 16 amino acids. The DNA for the CDR3 is TGTGCCAGCAGCCCAGGCGGGCTAGCGGGGCCCTACGAGCAGTACTTC. It yields the protein CASSPGGLAGPYEQYF.

This sequence joins TRBV5-1 and TRBJ2-1, with 11 bases lining up with TRBD1. The CDR3 consists of 15 residues. The germline V gene has CDR1 SGHRS and CDR2 YFSETQ. The trim removed 7 bases at V and 7 bases at J, leaving 10 bases unmatched. This CDR3 is CASHTSGTGGNEQFF. The CDR3 DNA reads as TGCGCCAGCCATACCTCCGGGACAGGGGGGAATGAGCAGTTCTTC.

This clone was seen only once. The V and J genes are TRBV3-1 (or the pseudogene TRBV3-2) and TRBJ2-3; D may be TRBD1 (6 bases). V was clipped by 2 bases and J by 1 base, with 10 bases between them. The CDR3 has 15 amino acids. Germline V CDR1 and CDR2: LGHDT, YNNKEL (reference sequence). The CDR3 bases are TGTGCCAGCAGCCAAACACAGGGCCGCACAGATACGCAGTATTTT. Its translation is CASSQTQGRTDTQYF.

The chain couples TRBV4-1 to TRBJ1-2, with D possibly matching TRBD1 (5 bases). This CDR3 is built from 14 residues. Germline CDR1 MGHRA, CDR2 YSYEKL. V was clipped by 0 bases and J by 6 bases, with 11 bases between them. CDR3 residues: CASSQEGAGDGYTF. CDR3 bases: TGCGCCAGCAGCCAAGAAGGGGCAGGAGATGGCTACACCTTC.

V gene TRBV4-1 combines with J gene TRBJ2-5; TRBD2 agrees at 9 bases. This CDR3 spans 15 amino acids. Germline assignment: CDR1 MGHRA and CDR2 YSYEKL. Unmatched junction bases numbered 6, after V lost 3 bases and J lost 4 bases. This CDR3 is CASSHLAGWAETQYF. As DNA, the CDR3 is TGCGCCAGCAGCCATCTAGCGGGGTGGGCAGAGACCCAGTACTTC.